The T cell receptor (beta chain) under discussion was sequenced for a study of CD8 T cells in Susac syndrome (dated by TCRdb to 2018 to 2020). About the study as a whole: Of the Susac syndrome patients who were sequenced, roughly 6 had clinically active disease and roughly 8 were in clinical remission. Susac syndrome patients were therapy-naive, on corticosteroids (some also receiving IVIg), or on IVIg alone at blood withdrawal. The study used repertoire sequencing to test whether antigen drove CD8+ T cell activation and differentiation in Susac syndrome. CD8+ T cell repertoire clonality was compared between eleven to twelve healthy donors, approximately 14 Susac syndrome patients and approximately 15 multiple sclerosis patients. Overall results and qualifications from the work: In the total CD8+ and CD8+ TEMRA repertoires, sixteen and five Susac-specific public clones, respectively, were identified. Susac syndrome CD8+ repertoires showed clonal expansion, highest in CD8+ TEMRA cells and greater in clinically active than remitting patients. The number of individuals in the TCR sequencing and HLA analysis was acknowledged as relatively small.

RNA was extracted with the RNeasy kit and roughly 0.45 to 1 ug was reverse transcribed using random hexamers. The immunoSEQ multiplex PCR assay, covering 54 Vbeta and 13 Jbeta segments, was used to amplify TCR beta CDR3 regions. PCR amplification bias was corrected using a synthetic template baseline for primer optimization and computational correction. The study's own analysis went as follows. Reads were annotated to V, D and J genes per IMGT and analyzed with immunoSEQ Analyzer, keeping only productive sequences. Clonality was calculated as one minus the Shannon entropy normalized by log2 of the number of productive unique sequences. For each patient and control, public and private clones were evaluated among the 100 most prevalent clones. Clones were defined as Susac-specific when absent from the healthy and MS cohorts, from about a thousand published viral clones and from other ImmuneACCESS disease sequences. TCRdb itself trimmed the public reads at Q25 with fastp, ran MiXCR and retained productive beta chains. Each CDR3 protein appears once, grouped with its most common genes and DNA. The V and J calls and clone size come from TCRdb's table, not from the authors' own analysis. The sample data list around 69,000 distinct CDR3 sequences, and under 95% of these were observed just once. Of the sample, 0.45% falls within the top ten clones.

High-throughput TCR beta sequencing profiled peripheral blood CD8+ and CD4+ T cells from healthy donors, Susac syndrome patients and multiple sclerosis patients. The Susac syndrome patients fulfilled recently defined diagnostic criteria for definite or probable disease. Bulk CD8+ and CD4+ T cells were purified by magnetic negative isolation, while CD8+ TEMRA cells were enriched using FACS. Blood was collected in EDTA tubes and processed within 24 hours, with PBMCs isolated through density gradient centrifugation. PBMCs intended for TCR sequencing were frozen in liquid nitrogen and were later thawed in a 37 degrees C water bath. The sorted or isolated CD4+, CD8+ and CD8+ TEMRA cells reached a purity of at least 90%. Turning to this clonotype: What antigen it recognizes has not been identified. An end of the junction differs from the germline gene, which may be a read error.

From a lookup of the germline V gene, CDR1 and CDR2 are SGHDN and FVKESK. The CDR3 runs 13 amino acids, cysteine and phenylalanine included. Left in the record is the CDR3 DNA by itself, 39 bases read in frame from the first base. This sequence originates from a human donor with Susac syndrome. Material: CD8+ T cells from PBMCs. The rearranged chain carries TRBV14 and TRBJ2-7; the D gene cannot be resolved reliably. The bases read TGTGCCAGCAGCCATCTCAGCTCCCACGAGCAGTACTTC. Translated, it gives CASSHLSSHEQYF.